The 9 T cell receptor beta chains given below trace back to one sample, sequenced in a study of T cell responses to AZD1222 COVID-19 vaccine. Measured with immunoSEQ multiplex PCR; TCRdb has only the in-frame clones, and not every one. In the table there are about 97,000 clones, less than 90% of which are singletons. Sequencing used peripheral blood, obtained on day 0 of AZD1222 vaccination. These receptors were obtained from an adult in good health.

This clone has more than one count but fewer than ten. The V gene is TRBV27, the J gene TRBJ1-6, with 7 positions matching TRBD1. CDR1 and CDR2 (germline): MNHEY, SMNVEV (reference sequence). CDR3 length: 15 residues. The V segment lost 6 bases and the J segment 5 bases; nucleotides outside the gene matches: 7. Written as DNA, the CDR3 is TGTGCCAGCAGCCCAAGGGGGCCGAATAATTCACCCCTCCACTTT. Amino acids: CASSPRGPNNSPLHF.

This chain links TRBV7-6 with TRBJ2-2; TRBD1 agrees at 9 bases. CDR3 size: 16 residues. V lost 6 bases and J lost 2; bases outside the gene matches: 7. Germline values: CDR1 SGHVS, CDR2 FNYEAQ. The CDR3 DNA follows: TGTGCCAGCAGAGACTGGGGACAGGGTAACACCGGGGAGCTGTTTTTT. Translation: CASRDWGQGNTGELFF.

The CDR3 loop reads CASTGGHATNEKLFF. The DNA of the CDR3 is TGTGCCAGTACGGGAGGTCATGCAACTAATGAAAAACTGTTTTTT. The rearrangement uses TRBV19 and TRBJ1-4; D gene unclear. The CDR3 has 15 amino acids. Germline assignment: CDR1 LNHDA and CDR2 SQIVND (reference sequence). The V and J ends lost 7 bases and 0 bases respectively, with 12 bases between them.

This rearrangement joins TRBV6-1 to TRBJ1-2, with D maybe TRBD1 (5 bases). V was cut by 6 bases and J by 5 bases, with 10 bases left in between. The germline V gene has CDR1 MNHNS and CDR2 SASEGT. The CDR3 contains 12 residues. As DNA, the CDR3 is TGTGCCAGCAGATCCCAGGGTTATGGCTACACCTTC. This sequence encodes CASRSQGYGYTF.

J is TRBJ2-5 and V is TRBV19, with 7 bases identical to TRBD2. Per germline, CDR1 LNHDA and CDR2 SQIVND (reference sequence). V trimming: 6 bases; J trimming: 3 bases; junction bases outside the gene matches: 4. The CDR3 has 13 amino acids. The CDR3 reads CASSPSGEETQYF. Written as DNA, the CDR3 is TGTGCCAGTAGCCCTAGCGGAGAAGAGACCCAGTACTTC.

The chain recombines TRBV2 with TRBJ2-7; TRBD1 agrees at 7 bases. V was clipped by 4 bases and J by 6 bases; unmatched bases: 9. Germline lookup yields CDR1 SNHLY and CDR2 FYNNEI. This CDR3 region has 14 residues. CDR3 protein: CASSGFEGAGEQYV. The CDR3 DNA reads TGTGCCAGCAGTGGATTTGAGGGGGCGGGCGAGCAGTACGTC.

The CDR3 coding sequence is TGCGCCAGCAGCCAAGCCCCTTTGTTGCCCTTGGGTTCGGGGCATGGCTACACCTTC. Encoded protein: CASSQAPLLPLGSGHGYTF. The genes are TRBV4-3 and TRBJ1-2; a possible D gene is TRBD1 (5 bases). There are 19 residues in the CDR3. The germline V gene encodes CDR1 LGHNA and CDR2 YSLEER. V lost 1 base and J lost 6, with 27 bases in between.

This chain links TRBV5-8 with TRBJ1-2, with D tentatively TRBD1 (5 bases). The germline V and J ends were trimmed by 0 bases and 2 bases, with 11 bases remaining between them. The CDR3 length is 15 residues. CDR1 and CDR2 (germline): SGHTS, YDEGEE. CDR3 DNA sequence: TGTGCCAGCAGCTTGGCAAATGAGGGGAACTATGGCTACACCTTC. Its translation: CASSLANEGNYGYTF. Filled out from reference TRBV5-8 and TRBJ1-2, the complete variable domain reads EAGVTQSPTHLIKTRGQQATLRCSPISGHTSVYWYQQALGLGLQFLLWYDEGEERNRGNFPPRFSGRQFPNYSSELNVNALELEDSALYLCASSLANEGNYGYTFGSGTRLTVV.

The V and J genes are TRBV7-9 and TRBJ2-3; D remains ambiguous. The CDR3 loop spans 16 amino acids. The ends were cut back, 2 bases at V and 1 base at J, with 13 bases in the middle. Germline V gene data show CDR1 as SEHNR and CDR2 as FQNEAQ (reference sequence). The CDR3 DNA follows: TGTGCCAGCAGCTTATATACCGGTCTTCGCACAGATACGCAGTATTTT. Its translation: CASSLYTGLRTDTQYF.